The 19 T cell receptor beta chains below were found in one sample sequenced in a study of blood T cells in healthy people across ages. Through a sample-barcoded 5' primer and a J-beta primer mix, a second PCR was run for about 6 to 11 cycles. TCRdb itself ran the 5' RACE reads through MiXCR, one entry per CDR3 protein. Seen here are some 850,000 distinct CDR3 sequences, approximately 24% observed once, and the top ten hold roughly 3.1%. The data were also submitted as part of a second study, on T cells of mothers and their children.

The sample consisted of blood. Every receptor here comes from a boy aged 10-17 years in good health.

About this clonotype itself: Germline and junction disagree at one end, which may indicate a read error. V usage is TRBV20-1 and J usage is TRBJ1-2; possibly TRBD1 for D (5 bases). CDR1 is DFQATT and CDR2 is SNEGSKA in the germline V gene (reference sequence). This CDR3 has 13 amino acids. The CDR3 bases are TGTAGTGCCGAGGGGCCAGGGCCTTATGGCTACACCTTC. Encoded protein: CSAEGPGPYGYTF.

This clonotype was found once. J is TRBJ2-4 and V is TRBV15; the match to TRBD2 covers 8 bases. After removal of 4 bases from V and 6 bases from J, the junction contained 8 bases not matched to a gene. The CDR3 is 15 residues long. CDR1 and CDR2 (germline): LNHNV, YYDKDF (reference sequence). The CDR3 DNA reads TGTGCCACCAGCACCGGGGGGGCCATAGGAAACATTCAGTACTTC. As protein: CATSTGGAIGNIQYF. Filled out from reference TRBV15 and TRBJ2-4, the complete variable domain reads DAMVIQNPRYQVTQFGKPVTLSCSQTLNHNVMYWYQQKSSQAPKLLFHYYDKDFNNEADTPDNFQSRRPNTSFCFLDIRSPGLGDTAMYLCATSTGGAIGNIQYFGAGTRLSVL.

This clonotype has at least ten counts. The chain recombines TRBV29-1 with TRBJ2-5; TRBD1 is a possible D gene (6 bases). The V gene lost 5 bases and the J gene lost 5 bases, with 15 bases spanning the gap. Germline CDR1 SQVTM, CDR2 ANQGSEA. This CDR3 is built from 13 residues. The CDR3: CSVRQGFGETQYF. For the CDR3, the DNA is TGCAGCGTTCGCCAGGGGTTCGGGGAGACCCAGTACTTC.

This clonotype has more than one count but fewer than ten. The V and J genes are TRBV6-1 and TRBJ1-4, with D maybe TRBD1 (5 bases). This CDR3 is 13 amino acids long. Trimming took off 4 bases at V and 7 bases at J, with 10 bases between the two ends. Germline V gene sequence: CDR1 MNHNS, CDR2 SASEGT. CDR3 DNA: TGTGCCAGCAGTGGAGACAGCGGTGAAAAACTGTTTTTT. Translation gives CASSGDSGEKLFF.

The J gene is TRBJ1-1, the V gene TRBV7-9; 7 nucleotides agree with TRBD1. Germline-derived CDR1 and CDR2 are SEHNR and FQNEAQ (reference sequence). V trimming: 1 base; J trimming: 1 base; junction bases outside the gene matches: 9. CDR3 size: 17 residues. The CDR3 spells CASSLEWRTGENTEAFF. The CDR3 nucleotides read TGTGCCAGCAGCTTAGAGTGGCGCACAGGGGAGAACACTGAAGCTTTCTTT.

The rearrangement joins TRBV6-5 to TRBJ1-2; no reliable D call. The CDR3 sequence is 13 residues long. CDR1 is MNHEY, CDR2 SVGAGI, per germline. The V gene lost 6 bases and the J gene lost 7 bases, with 15 bases spanning the gap. CDR3 in DNA: TGTGCCAGCAGCCCCCAGGAAGAAAGTGGCTACACCTTC. Translation gives CASSPQEESGYTF.

V gene TRBV12-5 combines with J gene TRBJ1-5, with unresolved D. The CDR3 covers 16 residues. V lost 3 bases and J 4 bases, leaving 16 bases between the germline ends. Per germline, CDR1 LGHNT and CDR2 FRNRAP. As DNA, the CDR3 is TGTGCTAGTGGTTTTACAGTGATCCCTTCAAATCAGCCCCAGCATTTT. Its protein product is CASGFTVIPSNQPQHF.

This clonotype was detected only a few times. This sequence joins TRBV12-3 or TRBV12-4 and TRBJ2-1, with TRBD1 matching 10 bases. V lost 6 bases and J lost 8; bases outside the gene matches: 10. This CDR3 spans 15 amino acids. In DNA, the CDR3 is TGTGCCAGCAGCCCCCCGACAGGGGGCGGGGATGAGCAGTTCTTC. This gives the protein CASSPPTGGGDEQFF.

This chain links TRBV20-1 with TRBJ1-1; D is uncertain. The CDR3 is made up of 14 amino acids. The V gene's germline CDR1 is DFQATT and CDR2 SNEGSKA (reference sequence). Deletions cut 1 base from V and 4 bases from J, with 13 bases between. The CDR3 coding sequence is TGCAGTGCTAGAGTCAAGGGCTGGGGCACTGAAGCTTTCTTT. Residues: CSARVKGWGTEAFF.

V and J are TRBV25-1 and TRBJ2-1, with D possibly being TRBD2 (6 bases). There are 15 residues in the CDR3. Germline CDR1 and CDR2: MGHDK and SYGVNS. V lost 6 bases and J lost 4, with 16 bases in between. CDR3 region: CASSVARGPYNEQFF. For the CDR3, the DNA is TGTGCCAGCAGCGTCGCGCGGGGCCCGTACAATGAGCAGTTCTTC.

This clonotype was observed at least ten times. The V call is TRBV29-1, the J call TRBJ2-2; 16 bases agree with TRBD2. The germline V gene encodes CDR1 SQVTM and CDR2 ANQGSEA. The V gene end was trimmed by 3 bases and the J gene end by 3 bases; junction bases not matched to a gene: 4. CDR3 length: 17 residues. CDR3 sequence reads: CSVEGTSGGAYTGELFF. The CDR3 nucleotides are TGCAGCGTTGAGGGGACTAGCGGGGGGGCTTACACCGGGGAGCTGTTTTTT.

This clonotype was counted at least ten times. This sequence joins TRBV18 and TRBJ2-7, with TRBD1 matching 8 bases. Germline trimming cut 6 bases from V and 0 bases from J; bases unmatched to any gene: 10. The CDR3 is made up of 16 amino acids. Germline values: CDR1 KGHSH, CDR2 LQKENI. The CDR3 DNA reads TGTGCCAGCTCCCCAGGGACAGGCGGAAGCTCCTACGAGCAGTACTTC. It translates to CASSPGTGGSSYEQYF.

There are many counts of this clonotype. The rearrangement links TRBV18 to TRBJ2-3, with unresolved D. This CDR3 contains 13 residues. CDR1 is KGHSH and CDR2 is LQKENI in the germline V gene. Deletions cut 8 bases from V and 2 bases from J, with 11 bases between. For the CDR3, the DNA is TGTGCCAGCAGCCCCAGTTCCACAGATACGCAGTATTTT. Translated: CASSPSSTDTQYF.

The chain employs TRBV7-6 and TRBJ2-1; the D gene is possibly TRBD2 (6 bases). Germline lookup yields CDR1 SGHVS and CDR2 FNYEAQ. This CDR3 contains 15 residues. V was cut by 8 bases and J by 1 base, with 15 bases left in between. The CDR3 nucleotides read TGTGCCAGCTCACGGGGGTATGAATCCTACAATGAGCAGTTCTTC. Amino acids: CASSRGYESYNEQFF.

This clonotype has only a few counts. The J gene is TRBJ2-1, the V gene TRBV30; possibly TRBD1 for D (5 bases). This CDR3 contains 13 residues. V dropped 3 bases and J dropped 3 bases, with 9 bases sitting between them. CDR1 is GTSNPN and CDR2 is SVGIG in the germline V gene (reference sequence). CDR3 region: CAWRPRDYNEQFF. The CDR3 DNA follows: TGTGCCTGGAGGCCCAGGGACTACAATGAGCAGTTCTTC.

The chain employs TRBV2 and TRBJ2-7; 9 bases map to TRBD1. V lost 7 bases, J lost 5 bases, and 9 bases stayed unmatched. This CDR3 is built from 14 residues. CDR1 and CDR2 (germline): SNHLY, FYNNEI. CDR3 nucleotide sequence: TGTGCCAGCACCGGACAGGGGTCTTCAAACGAGCAGTACTTC. Translated: CASTGQGSSNEQYF. Variable domain in full (rest from reference TRBV2 and TRBJ2-7): EPEVTQTPSHQVTQMGQEVILRCVPISNHLYFYWYRQILGQKVEFLVSFYNNEISEKSEIFDDQFSVERPDGSNFTLKIRSTKLEDSAMYFCASTGQGSSNEQYFGPGTRLTVT.

This clonotype was detected a few times. This chain links TRBV30 with TRBJ1-4; D is perhaps TRBD1 (6 bases). There are 15 residues in the CDR3. Trimming removed 2 bases from V and 0 bases from J, with 10 bases in between. The germline V gene has CDR1 GTSNPN and CDR2 SVGIG (reference sequence). CDR3 sequence: CAWSPGVTTNEKLFF. The CDR3 DNA reads TGTGCCTGGAGTCCAGGGGTAACAACTAATGAAAAACTGTTTTTT.

The gene calls are TRBV5-4 and TRBJ2-5; 12 positions agree with TRBD1. The CDR3 length is 15 residues. The germline V gene encodes CDR1 SGHNT and CDR2 YYREEE (reference sequence). The V and J ends lost 4 bases and 3 bases, in that order; junction bases with no gene match: 4. The CDR3 bases are TGTGCCAGCAGCCGGGACAGGGGGCGCGAAGAGACCCAGTACTTC. The encoded protein is CASSRDRGREETQYF.

The chain joins TRBV7-9 to TRBJ1-3; no reliable D call. Trimming took 0 bases from V and 11 from J, leaving 5 bases between them. Per germline, CDR1 SEHNR and CDR2 FQNEAQ (reference sequence). The length of the CDR3 is 11 residues. CDR3 sequence: CASSLAGAIYF. The CDR3 DNA follows: TGTGCCAGCAGCTTAGCCGGAGCCATATATTTT.